The entry below describes one T cell receptor beta chain. What it binds is unknown. Approximately 10 milliliters of peripheral blood were drawn from each donor into EDTA-treated tubes. This entry comes from a study of blood T cells in healthy people across ages. Study findings and constraints: Diversity was higher, and naive CD4+ cells more numerous, in long-lived donors than in aged donors. A roughly linear fall in TCR beta diversity per million T cells was seen with increasing age.

Deletions cut 1 base from V and 6 bases from J, with 9 bases between. The germline gives CDR1 SGHVS, CDR2 FQNEAQ. The CDR3 is 13 amino acids. A sample-barcoded 5' primer and a J-beta primer mix were used in a second PCR of about 7 to 12 cycles. TCRdb re-called the 5' RACE reads with MiXCR, one entry per CDR3 protein. Among around 670,000 distinct CDR3 sequences listed, approximately 30% were seen once. The rearrangement links TRBV7-8 to TRBJ2-5, with a possible D match to TRBD2 (6 bases). This sequence was found in a woman at least 80 years old in good health. Sequences were obtained from blood. CDR3 bases: TGTGCCAGCAGCTTAGTGCGGGGACAGACCCAGTACTTC. Amino acids: CASSLVRGQTQYF.